One and the same sample provided the 25 T cell receptor beta chains below, sequenced in a study of regulatory T cells in long-lasting Graves disease. Building of the TCR beta libraries involved iRepertoire HTBI primers and Arm-PCR of CDR3 regions. TCRdb itself ran the multiplex PCR reads through MiXCR, one entry per CDR3 protein. The table has hundreds of thousands of distinct CDR3 sequences, roughly 15% seen once. Time point meaning: newly diagnosed GD, antithyroid drugs for less than 3 months. PBMC-extracted RNA yielded the TCR library. The same sample was also studied in work on T cells in Graves' hyperthyroidism and ophthalmopathy.

The sequencing used peripheral blood mononuclear cells (PBMCs), collected at new diagnosis, from a patient treated with antithyroid drugs. These receptors all come from a woman aged 25 to 45 with Graves disease.

This clonotype has ten or more counts. The J gene is TRBJ2-1, the V gene TRBV12-3 or TRBV12-4; 9 nucleotides match TRBD2. The tail of the sequence fits TRBJ2-5 better, so the J call may be wrong. The CDR3 contains 15 residues. CDR3 region: CASSLGAGGPSTQYF. In DNA, the CDR3 is TGTGCCAGCAGTTTGGGTGCGGGAGGGCCATCGACCCAGTACTTC.

Many counts were recorded for this clonotype. The chain recombines TRBV5-1 with TRBJ1-1; 9 nucleotides align to TRBD1. Looked up from germline, CDR1 is SGHRS and CDR2 is YFSETQ. CDR3 length: 14 amino acids. The V and J ends lost 2 bases and 6 bases, in that order; junction bases with no gene match: 5. This CDR3 reads CASSFQGQGSEAFF. The DNA of the CDR3 is TGCGCCAGCAGCTTTCAGGGACAGGGTTCTGAAGCTTTCTTT.

This clonotype was observed at least ten times. The rearrangement links TRBV27 to TRBJ2-7; TRBD1 agrees at 9 bases. Trimming took 5 bases from V and 6 from J; bases not matched to a gene: 8. There are 14 residues in the CDR3. The germline gives CDR1 MNHEY, CDR2 SMNVEV (reference sequence). CDR3 DNA: TGTGCCAGCAGTCCCGGGACAGGGTTAAGCGAGCAGTACTTC. It translates to CASSPGTGLSEQYF.

This clonotype was counted many times. The V gene is TRBV28, the J gene TRBJ2-1; TRBD1 might be the D (6 bases). CDR1 and CDR2 (germline): MDHEN, SYDVKM. The CDR3 consists of 16 residues. V was clipped by 4 bases and J by 0 bases, with 13 bases between them. This chain's CDR3 is CASSSWTVSSYNEQFF. The CDR3 DNA is TGTGCCAGCAGTTCCTGGACAGTTAGCTCCTACAATGAGCAGTTCTTC.

This clonotype was found many times. The gene calls are TRBV18 and TRBJ2-5, with no clear D. Germline CDR1 and CDR2: KGHSH and LQKENI. V lost 2 bases to trimming and J lost 3 bases, with 7 bases between them. The CDR3 extends over 13 amino acids. The CDR3 DNA follows: TGTGCCAGCTCACCAAGGGCAGAAGAGACCCAGTACTTC. Translated: CASSPRAEETQYF.

The gene calls are TRBV7-9 and TRBJ2-1; 8 positions match TRBD2. This CDR3 has 16 amino acids. V lost 10 bases to trimming and J lost 6 bases; unmatched junction nucleotides: 17. The germline V gene has CDR1 SEHNR and CDR2 FQNEAQ (reference sequence). The CDR3 loop reads CATTFRLASGFNEQFF. The CDR3, as DNA: TGTGCCACAACTTTCCGGTTGGCTAGCGGGTTCAATGAGCAGTTCTTC.

The table lists this clonotype with a few counts. This chain joins TRBV28 and TRBJ1-2; possible D gene TRBD1, 5 bases. Germline assignment: CDR1 MDHEN and CDR2 SYDVKM. CDR3 length: 16 amino acids. V lost 5 bases to trimming and J lost 11 bases, with 27 bases between them. The chain's CDR3 is CASSRGVAETSIGYTF. The CDR3 DNA reads as TGTGCCAGCAGTCGGGGGGTCGCGGAGACCTCCATTGGGTACACCTTC.

This clonotype was recorded a few times. The chain has TRBV4-2 and TRBJ2-7; D not certain. The CDR3 loop spans 13 amino acids. Germline V gene lookup returns CDR1 LGHNA and CDR2 YNFKEQ. V shed 3 bases and J shed 7 bases, with 13 bases lying between them. The CDR3 loop is CASSQAIEAEQYF. The DNA of the CDR3 is TGTGCCAGCAGCCAGGCCATCGAGGCAGAGCAGTACTTC.

This clonotype was seen at least ten times. This rearrangement joins TRBV27 to TRBJ2-7; no reliable D call. V was clipped by 6 bases and J by 3 bases, with 15 bases between them. Germline V gene data show CDR1 as MNHEY and CDR2 as SMNVEV (reference sequence). The CDR3 contains 14 residues. In DNA, the CDR3 is TGTGCCAGCAGCCCCTCCGGGTTTGTCTACGAGCAGTACTTC. This codes for CASSPSGFVYEQYF.

This clonotype was detected only a few times. V and J are TRBV3-1 and TRBJ2-1, with D perhaps TRBD1 (7 bases). Between the trimmed V and J ends, which lost 4 bases and 6 bases, there was a span of 13 bases. Per germline, CDR1 LGHDT and CDR2 YNNKEL (reference sequence). This CDR3 spans 14 amino acids. The CDR3 protein is CASSPFRGVNEQFF. CDR3 DNA: TGTGCCAGCAGCCCATTCAGGGGGGTCAATGAGCAGTTCTTC.

This clonotype was recorded at least ten times. This chain joins TRBV10-3 and TRBJ2-7; the D gene is possibly TRBD2 (6 bases). CDR1 ENHRY and CDR2 SYGVKD come from the germline V gene. Trimming left V 4 bases short and J 5 bases short, with 18 bases between. The CDR3 covers 15 residues. In DNA, the CDR3 is TGTGCCATCAGTGTGGCGCGGGGTCTCTTGGACGAGCAGTACTTC. It encodes CAISVARGLLDEQYF.

This clonotype was counted a few times. V usage is TRBV4-1 and J usage is TRBJ1-6; D gene ambiguous. Per the germline V gene, CDR1 is MGHRA and CDR2 is YSYEKL. The CDR3 contains 14 residues. Trimming removed 0 bases from V and 7 bases from J, with 7 bases in between. As DNA, the CDR3 is TGCGCCAGCAGCCAAGAAGGTATCAATTCACCCCTCCACTTT. Protein sequence: CASSQEGINSPLHF.

This clonotype was found many times. J is TRBJ2-7 and V is TRBV12-3 or TRBV12-4; the D call may be TRBD1 or TRBD2 (5 bases each). Trimming took 5 bases from V and 3 from J, leaving 14 bases between them. The CDR3 is made up of 14 amino acids. The CDR3 region is CASSRGDLGYEQYF. CDR3 in DNA: TGTGCCAGCAGTCGAGGGGACCTTGGCTACGAGCAGTACTTC.

This clonotype was counted many times. V usage is TRBV12-3 or TRBV12-4 and J usage is TRBJ2-3; 12 nucleotides agree with TRBD2. J gave up 2 bases and V 5 bases, and 8 bases lay outside the gene matches. The CDR3 is 17 residues long. The CDR3 here is CASSVFWTSGITDTQYF. The CDR3, as DNA: TGTGCCAGCAGTGTTTTCTGGACTAGCGGGATCACAGATACGCAGTATTTT.

This clonotype was observed many times. The rearrangement links TRBV29-1 to TRBJ2-7; 9 bases fit TRBD2. Per the germline V gene, CDR1 is SQVTM and CDR2 is ANQGSEA. V gave up 4 bases and J gave up 5 bases; unmatched junction bases: 9. CDR3 length: 14 amino acids. This chain's CDR3 is CSVVVAGAFDEQYF. CDR3 coding DNA: TGCAGCGTTGTGGTAGCGGGAGCTTTCGACGAGCAGTACTTC.

There are many counts of this clonotype. The chain combines TRBV4-3 with TRBJ1-5, with no clear D. Trimming took off 0 bases at V and 4 bases at J, with 4 bases between the two ends. This CDR3 region has 13 residues. The germline CDR1 and CDR2 sequences are LGHNA and YSLEER. The CDR3 is CASSQDKNQPQHF. DNA of the CDR3: TGCGCCAGCAGCCAAGATAAGAATCAGCCCCAGCATTTT.

This clonotype was counted only a few times. It may be a read error: a sequence one base away is much more abundant. The chain joins TRBV20-1 to TRBJ2-4; 8 positions match TRBD1. Germline V gives CDR1 DFQATT, CDR2 SNEGSKA (reference sequence). This CDR3 has 13 residues. With 3 bases clipped from V and 13 bases from J, the junction kept 11 bases outside the gene matches. The CDR3 DNA reads TGCAGTGCTAGGAGGACAGGGAAAGAGTCCCAGTACTTC. The encoded protein is CSARRTGKESQYF.

The gene calls are TRBV20-1 and TRBJ2-7, with 10 bases lining up with TRBD1. CDR3 length: 13 amino acids. The germline V gene has CDR1 DFQATT and CDR2 SNEGSKA (reference sequence). The V and J ends lost 7 bases and 2 bases, in that order; junction bases with no gene match: 5. The CDR3 loop is CSGGQGPPYEQYF. As DNA, the CDR3 is TGCAGTGGGGGACAGGGGCCTCCCTACGAGCAGTACTTC.

This clonotype was observed at least ten times. The gene calls are TRBV10-1 and TRBJ2-7; 8 bases line up with TRBD2. This CDR3 is 13 amino acids long. Germline loops: CDR1 WNHNN, CDR2 SYGVQD (reference sequence). Losses at the gene ends were 4 bases for V and 6 bases for J; bases not matched to a gene: 5. The CDR3 region is CASSAAGVSEQYF. The DNA of the CDR3 is TGCGCCAGCAGTGCAGCGGGAGTGAGCGAGCAGTACTTC.

This clonotype was picked up many times. J is TRBJ1-1 and V is TRBV28; 8 bases match TRBD1. The CDR3 length is 12 residues. Germline V gene sequence: CDR1 MDHEN, CDR2 SYDVKM. V was clipped by 6 bases and J by 10 bases; unmatched bases: 7. This CDR3 reads CASSNRQGRAFF. CDR3 bases: TGTGCCAGCAGCAATCGACAGGGGCGAGCTTTCTTT.

This clonotype was seen a few times. The V call is TRBV6-2 or TRBV6-3, the J call TRBJ2-1; D is possibly TRBD1 (5 bases). Germline lookup yields CDR1 MNHEY and CDR2 SVGEGT. The CDR3 spans 17 residues. The V end was cut by 5 bases, the J end by 0 bases, with 17 bases between. CDR3 region: CASSEAGMWSSYNEQFF. The CDR3 bases are TGTGCCAGCAGTGAAGCAGGGATGTGGAGCTCCTACAATGAGCAGTTCTTC.

The table lists this clonotype with many counts. This rearrangement joins TRBV28 to TRBJ2-3, with 7 nucleotides matching TRBD1. In germline, CDR1 is MDHEN, CDR2 SYDVKM. The CDR3 spans 13 residues. V lost 8 bases to trimming and J lost 6 bases; unmatched junction nucleotides: 8. CDR3 region: CASDNRGGDTQYF. In nucleotides, the CDR3 is TGTGCCAGCGACAACAGGGGCGGGGATACGCAGTATTTT.

A note on this clonotype: The junction does not match germline at one end; this may be a read error. The chain joins TRBV25-1 to TRBJ1-2, with no clear D. Germline V gene sequence: CDR1 MGHDK, CDR2 SYGVNS. The CDR3 extends over 11 amino acids. The CDR3 is CAGSDGLGYTF. Written as DNA, the CDR3 is TGTGCCGGCAGTGACGGCCTGGGCTACACCTTC.

The table lists this clonotype with many counts. V is TRBV28 and J is TRBJ2-1; a weak D match, TRBD2 (7 bases). Trimming removed 3 bases from V and 4 bases from J, with 16 bases in between. CDR3 length: 16 residues. CDR1 is MDHEN and CDR2 is SYDVKM in the germline V gene. The DNA for the CDR3 is TGTGCCAGCAGTTTTGGGGGGGCAAGAGGTTACAATGAGCAGTTCTTC. This codes for CASSFGGARGYNEQFF.

This clonotype was seen at least ten times. CDR3 amino acids: CASSSDMNGELFF. The CDR3 region has the DNA TGTGCCAGCAGCTCCGACATGAACGGGGAGCTGTTTTTT. This sequence joins TRBV12-3 or TRBV12-4 and TRBJ2-2; D remains ambiguous. Trimming shortened V by 6 bases and J by 7 bases, and 12 bases separated the two germline ends. The CDR3 spans 13 residues.